The sequence of this T cell receptor beta chain was determined in a study of blood T cell repertoires in COVID-19 (dated by TCRdb to about 2020). As for the study more broadly: Samples covering the acute and convalescent phases of COVID-19 were provided by collaborators in the United States, Italy and Spain. Samples were obtained from the ongoing ImmuneRACE study (first 160 participants) and from approximately 1,200 subjects provided by 6 global collaborators. The dataset comprised deeply sampled blood TCRbeta repertoires from subjects exposed to, actively infected with, or recovered from COVID-19. Where available, HLA class I and class II types were obtained from metadata supplied by the sample provider rather than from assay-based typing. A de-identified subject ID, COVID-19 status, age in years and sex were almost always included in the sample metadata. The material from the prospective study consisted of cDNA or gDNA derived from T cells, B-cell-depleted T cells, or PBMCs. The repertoires were made available in a free public database intended to serve as a resource for research on the immune response to SARS-CoV-2.

Whole blood was collected in K2EDTA tubes by collaborating institutions according to the institutions' own protocols. For TCRbeta analysis, collaborators shipped samples as frozen whole blood, isolated PBMCs, or DNA extracted from either of those sample types. The immunoSEQ Assay, a bias-controlled multiplex PCR, was used to amplify TCRbeta CDR3 regions from genomic DNA. Per the original workflow: The number of nucleated cells in each sample was estimated by amplification of reference gene primers within the assay. To quantify the absolute abundance of each unique TCRbeta CDR3 rearrangement, sequence reads were collapsed and filtered. For each sample, productive Simpson clonality was calculated as the square root of Simpson's diversity index across productive rearrangements. TCRdb obtained this table from immuneACCESS and retained in-frame rearrangements with V and J assigned. These tables miss some clones; where compared with another copy, unresolved V genes account for less than half of the shortfall, and the remainder is unexplained. V, J and clone size are those of that table, while D and trimming were read from the DNA. In all, the sample holds approximately 100,000 clones, and more than 65% of those were seen once. The ten most abundant clones make up about 10% of the sample.

Broad study findings and their caveats: The quantity of clinical and demographic metadata differed by source and by participant and was supplied without curation.

From a lookup of the germline V gene (reference sequence), CDR1 and CDR2 are GTSNPN and SVGIG. The cysteine opens and the phenylalanine closes a CDR3 of 11 amino acids. The DNA shown is the 33-base CDR3, in frame from base 1. Relative to germline, V is 2 bases shorter and J is 6 bases shorter, with 7 bases between their ends. Worth noting for this clone: The specificity of this receptor is unknown. Base qualities are not provided; no much larger clone lies one nucleotide away.

Sequenced input: peripheral blood. Here the chain combines TRBV30 and TRBJ1-2; the D segment cannot be called with confidence. This TCR came from an elderly woman with acute or convalescent COVID-19. For the CDR3, the sequence is CAWSYRNGYTF. The DNA sequence follows: TGTGCCTGGAGTTACAGAAATGGCTACACCTTC.